The sequence of this TCR beta chain was determined in a study of shared clonotypes between healthy human individuals. Study-level information: Donors, aged 18 to 49, were a couple of women and three men.

Samples underwent the assay at deep level. Clones were sequenced by immunoSEQ multiplex PCR, and TCRdb holds only the in-frame ones, with some missing. The sample shows roughly 1 million clones, about 74% of them seen only once. Findings of the study overall: Naive CD4 clonotype sharing across a handful of donors was 4% to 5.5%. Estimated clonotype richness was generally higher in naive than memory subsets.

The CDR3 runs 14 residues. With 0 bases removed from V and 2 bases from J, the gap between germline ends came to 8 bases. The germline V gene has CDR1 SGDLS and CDR2 YYNGEE. This clone has more than one count but fewer than ten. The antigen is unknown. The sample has other DNA sequences that encode this CDR3 too. The source of this sequence is a man in his late teens or twenties in good health. Sequencing was done on a sample of memory CD4+ T cells sorted from blood. Described subset: CD45RA-negative fraction. The genes are TRBV9 and TRBJ1-2; no definite D call. The chain's CDR3 is CASSVGSANYGYTF. As DNA, the CDR3 is TGTGCCAGCAGCGTAGGCAGCGCAAACTATGGCTACACCTTC.